This TCR beta chain was profiled in a study of brain T cells in children with intractable seizures. The CDR3 runs 17 residues. Trimming at V came to 5 bases and at J to 4 bases, leaving 13 bases not matched to a gene. Per the germline V gene, CDR1 is MDHEN and CDR2 is SYDVKM. Time point noted: blood from clinic visit 5 months post-surgery; TSC patient then seizure free. TCRdb's copy holds only in-frame clones and misses some; the assay was immunoSEQ multiplex PCR. Counted here are hundreds of thousands of clones, 85% to 95% occurring once; the ten biggest clones make up 5% to 7%. The specimen was peripheral blood, collected roughly 5 months after surgery. V is TRBV28 and J is TRBJ2-3, with 9 bases that match TRBD1. This clonotype originated in a boy under two years old with tuberous sclerosis and intractable seizures. CDR3 nucleotide sequence: TGTGCCAGCAGTCCTATCACAGGGGGCGATCCATCAGATACGCAGTATTTT. This codes for CASSPITGGDPSDTQYF.